This T cell receptor beta chain was sequenced for a study of Graves' ophthalmopathy and Graves' hyperthyroidism. Study-wide context: Before any treatment, peripheral blood was taken at the initial diagnosis. The study, taken as a whole, reports: Stable hyperthyroidism and ophthalmopathy were told apart by a 13-signature model, which achieved about 88% sensitivity and 65% to 83% specificity.

Amplified material comprised TCR beta CDR3 regions derived from RNA transcripts. The first-round RT-PCR employed HTBI primers together with the Qiagen OneStep RT-PCR kit. A multiplex PCR was then performed as the second round. TCRdb called the multiplex PCR reads again in MiXCR, with one record for every CDR3 protein. The sample records about 370,000 distinct CDR3 sequences, 15% to 20% being singletons. This clonotype was counted ten times or more. The antigen is not known. Germline values: CDR1 MDHEN, CDR2 SYDVKM. V trimming: 2 bases; J trimming: 5 bases; junction bases outside the gene matches: 15. The CDR3 totals 18 residues.

The V gene is TRBV28, the J gene TRBJ2-5; 9 bases are a match to TRBD1. This TCR came from an adult woman with stable Graves' hyperthyroidism. The specimen was peripheral blood. In DNA, the CDR3 is TGTGCCAGCAGTTTAGCCGGGACAGGGTCTAGGAGTGAGGAGACCCAGTACTTC. Translated, it gives CASSLAGTGSRSEETQYF.